This T cell receptor beta chain derives from a study of blood T cell repertoires in COVID-19. About the study: The study drew acute and convalescent COVID-19 samples from the United States, Italy and Spain. Sources were T cells, B-cell-depleted T cells, or PBMCs; the material itself was cDNA or gDNA.

Using immunoSEQ multiplex PCR, the repertoire was profiled, and TCRdb retains in-frame clones only, with some absent. The data contain approximately 77,000 clones, 65% to 85% of them singletons. Germline assignment: CDR1 SEHNR and CDR2 FQNEAQ (reference sequence). This CDR3 region has 15 residues. Losses at the gene ends were 3 bases for V and 4 bases for J; bases not matched to a gene: 8. This clonotype was sampled from a man between 65 and 79 years old with active or convalescent COVID-19. Source material: peripheral blood. This sequence joins TRBV7-9 and TRBJ1-2; 7 bases fit TRBD1. The CDR3 spells CASSFAGTEIYGYTF. The CDR3 DNA reads TGTGCCAGCAGCTTCGCCGGGACAGAAATCTATGGCTACACCTTC.